This T cell receptor beta chain was recorded in a study of Tregs in tolerant kidney transplant recipients. Points on this clone: Its antigen is currently unknown.

The trim removed 2 bases at V and 8 bases at J, leaving 14 bases unmatched. CDR1 and CDR2 from the germline V gene are KGHSH and LQKENI. The CDR3 runs 16 residues. Assay used: immunoSEQ multiplex PCR; TCRdb lists only in-frame clones, some missing. The sample consists of tens of thousands of clones, roughly 90% of them appearing once. The nonmyeloablative bone marrow transplants came from related graft donors, with transient mixed chimerism. Study-wide points: Validation in larger populations is needed because few patients were studied. Antigen-driven expansion was suggested because donor-specific Tregs expanded more than all Tregs in tolerant patients. Nucleotide sequences could not be compared across some patients' samples due to primer changes.

The TCR sequence derives from a human patient who received a combined kidney and bone marrow transplant. Some T cells may trace back to the graft donor. The source material was CD4+ T cells from blood (PBMCs), sampled 24 months after the transplant. The chain has TRBV18 and TRBJ1-2; 7 bases map to TRBD1. In DNA, the CDR3 is TGTGCCAGCTCACCAGATACTAAAAGACAGGGCCGAGGCTACACCTTC. Its protein product is CASSPDTKRQGRGYTF. The full variable domain, rest sourced from reference TRBV18 and TRBJ1-2, is NAGVMQNPRHLVRRRGQEARLRCSPMKGHSHVYWYRQLPEEGLKFMVYLQKENIIDESGMPKERFSAEFPKEGPSILRIQQVVRGDSAAYFCASSPDTKRQGRGYTFGSGTRLTVV.